The 6 T cell receptor beta chains below were found in one sample sequenced in a study of blood T cell repertoires in COVID-19 (dated by TCRdb to 2020 to 2021). The library came from the immunoSEQ multiplex PCR assay. Not all clones reach the TCRdb copy of this immuneACCESS table, which keeps in-frame sequences only. Checked studies attribute under half of the gap to unresolved V genes and leave the rest unexplained. In all, the sample holds roughly 260,000 clones, and roughly 87% of those were seen once. Of the sample, nearly 6.5% is held by the ten largest clones. Material for sequencing was PBMCs or T cells enriched from blood (not recorded which). These receptors were collected from a woman between 25 and 40 years old with acute COVID-19.

This clone turned up a few times. In the same sample, other DNA sequences code for this CDR3. The rearrangement links TRBV2 to TRBJ1-1, with D unresolved. The CDR3 has 13 residues. V dropped 3 bases and J dropped 0 bases, with 5 bases sitting between them. Germline V CDR1 and CDR2: SNHLY, FYNNEI. CDR3 sequence reads: CASSERVNTEAFF. In DNA form, the CDR3 reads TGTGCCAGCAGTGAGAGGGTGAACACTGAAGCTTTCTTT.

The chain joins TRBV20-1 to TRBJ2-2; D is possibly TRBD2 (5 bases). The V end lost 3 bases, the J end lost 1 base, and 12 bases lay between the germline ends. CDR3 length equals 15 residues. Per the germline V gene, CDR1 is DFQATT and CDR2 is SNEGSKA (reference sequence). The DNA of the CDR3 is TGCAGTGCTAGTAAGCTAGCTAGGAACACCGGGGAGCTGTTTTTT. Translating it yields CSASKLARNTGELFF.

This clone was seen more than once but under ten times. The chain carries TRBV29-1 and TRBJ1-2, with TRBD1 matching over 9 bases. With 0 bases clipped from V and 8 bases from J, the junction kept 4 bases outside the gene matches. The germline V gene has CDR1 SQVTM and CDR2 ANQGSEA. This CDR3 has 13 residues. CDR3 DNA sequence: TGCAGCGTTGAAGACGACAGGGGGTCCGGCTACACCTTC. As protein: CSVEDDRGSGYTF.

J is TRBJ2-1 and V is TRBV6-2 or TRBV6-3; the D gene is possibly TRBD1 (5 bases). Trimming removed 2 bases at V and 6 bases at J, with 8 bases between. This CDR3 contains 13 residues. Germline lookup yields CDR1 MNHEY and CDR2 SVGEGT. This chain's CDR3 is CASSYGAVNEQFF. In nucleotides, the CDR3 is TGTGCCAGCAGTTACGGGGCCGTCAATGAGCAGTTCTTC.

The chain has TRBV19 and TRBJ1-3; 7 bases are a match to TRBD1. V was clipped by 6 bases and J by 2 bases; unmatched bases: 4. The CDR3 is 14 residues long. CDR1 LNHDA and CDR2 SQIVND come from the germline V gene (reference sequence). DNA of the CDR3: TGTGCCAGTAGGCTGACAGGGCCTGGAAACACCATATATTTT. Its protein is CASRLTGPGNTIYF.

The chain has TRBV12-3 or TRBV12-4 and TRBJ1-6, with D possibly being TRBD1 (6 bases). Trimming removed 6 bases at V and 10 bases at J, with 13 bases between. The CDR3 totals 13 residues. The CDR3 DNA reads as TGTGCCAGCAGGGAACAGGGCGGATCACCCCTCCACTTT. Its translation is CASREQGGSPLHF.